Below are 15 T cell receptor beta chains sequenced from a single sample in a study of cytomegalovirus exposure and HLA in healthy donors (dated by TCRdb to about 2017). Library generation was performed with the immunoSEQ multiplex PCR assay. In its TCRdb copy, this immuneACCESS table keeps in-frame sequences only and misses some clones. Where compared with another copy, unresolved V genes explain less than half of these, and the others have no known cause. For this sample there are approximately 300,000 clones; around 86% appear just once. About 0.91% of the sample is in the top ten clones. The material sequenced was PBMCs. These receptors all stem from a young woman in good health and CMV-seronegative.

The chain has TRBV7-9 and TRBJ2-7; the match to TRBD2 covers 8 bases. Germline trimming cut 2 bases from V and 2 bases from J; bases unmatched to any gene: 8. Germline-derived CDR1 and CDR2 are SEHNR and FQNEAQ (reference sequence). The CDR3 spans 16 residues. The CDR3 is CASSLFPAGAAYEQYF. The CDR3 region has the DNA TGTGCCAGCAGCTTATTTCCAGCGGGAGCTGCCTACGAGCAGTACTTC.

Only one count was recorded for this clone. The CDR3 loop reads CASSEGLAGPANTGELFF. CDR3 bases: TGTGCCAGCAGTGAGGGTCTAGCGGGCCCCGCGAACACCGGGGAGCTGTTTTTT. The chain joins TRBV6-1 to TRBJ2-2, with 8 positions matching TRBD2. The CDR3 loop spans 18 amino acids. Germline trimming cut 3 bases from V and 0 bases from J; bases unmatched to any gene: 9. Germline CDR1 is MNHNS and CDR2 is SASEGT.

This chain links TRBV5-1 with TRBJ2-2, with a possible D match to TRBD2 (5 bases). The germline V and J ends were trimmed by 2 bases and 6 bases, with 11 bases remaining between them. The CDR3 spans 14 residues. Germline assignment: CDR1 SGHRS and CDR2 YFSETQ. The CDR3 sequence is CASSFEGSPGELFF. In DNA form, the CDR3 reads TGCGCCAGCAGCTTCGAGGGTTCCCCCGGGGAGCTGTTTTTT.

The chain is built from TRBV28 and TRBJ2-7; the match to TRBD2 covers 7 bases. V was pared by 3 bases and J by 6 bases, with 11 bases of the junction left unmatched. CDR1 MDHEN and CDR2 SYDVKM come from the germline V gene. The CDR3 has 15 residues. The CDR3 sequence is CASSLGGSGIGEQYF. The CDR3 DNA is TGTGCCAGCAGTTTGGGTGGAAGCGGGATTGGCGAGCAGTACTTC. The variable domain in full, with the rest retrieved from reference TRBV28 and TRBJ2-7, is DVKVTQSSRYLVKRTGEKVFLECVQDMDHENMFWYRQDPGLGLRLIYFSYDVKMKEKGDIPEGYSVSREKKERFSLILESASTNQTSMYLCASSLGGSGIGEQYFGPGTRLTVT.

This clone was counted between two and nine times. The chain links TRBV7-3 to TRBJ1-2; the D gene is possibly TRBD1 (5 bases). The length of the CDR3 is 14 residues. The germline V and J ends were trimmed by 5 bases and 8 bases, with 18 bases remaining between them. Germline-derived CDR1 and CDR2 are SGHTA and FQGTGA. CDR3 residues: CASSLQPGLYGYTF. DNA of the CDR3: TGTGCCAGCAGCCTCCAACCGGGACTGTACGGCTACACCTTC.

This chain links TRBV28 with TRBJ2-7; TRBD1 matches 7 bases. Unmatched junction bases numbered 12, after V lost 4 bases and J lost 6 bases. The germline gives CDR1 MDHEN, CDR2 SYDVKM. The CDR3 totals 15 residues. The CDR3 sequence: CASSWGIGGRSEQYF. The CDR3 nucleotides read TGTGCCAGCAGTTGGGGTATAGGGGGCCGGTCCGAGCAGTACTTC.

This chain joins TRBV7-6 and TRBJ1-2; unclear D gene. V was pared by 3 bases and J by 0 bases, with 8 bases between. Germline values: CDR1 SGHVS, CDR2 FNYEAQ. The CDR3 sequence is 14 residues long. The CDR3 coding sequence is TGTGCCAGCAGCTTTCAGACAACTAACTATGGCTACACCTTC. This gives the protein CASSFQTTNYGYTF.

Only a few counts were recorded for this clone. This chain connects TRBV7-9 to TRBJ1-1; D is unresolved. Germline assignment: CDR1 SEHNR and CDR2 FQNEAQ (reference sequence). The CDR3 sequence is 12 residues long. The germline V and J ends were trimmed by 2 bases and 6 bases, with 7 bases remaining between them. This CDR3 is CASSLQAPEAFF. For the CDR3, the DNA is TGTGCCAGCAGCTTACAGGCACCTGAAGCTTTCTTT.

The chain employs TRBV7-6 and TRBJ2-7, with 13 bases identical to TRBD2. J lost 5 bases, V lost 5 bases, and 3 bases had no gene match. Germline V gene lookup returns CDR1 SGHVS and CDR2 FNYEAQ. The CDR3 totals 14 residues. CDR3 region: CASSRTSGRDEQYF. In nucleotides, the CDR3 is TGTGCCAGCAGCCGGACTAGCGGGAGAGACGAGCAGTACTTC.

The chain is built from TRBV6-5 and TRBJ2-1; D unclear. V was cut by 4 bases and J by 7 bases, with 11 bases left in between. CDR3 size: 13 residues. In germline, CDR1 is MNHEY, CDR2 SVGAGI. CDR3 residues: CASSLWLENEQFF. CDR3 DNA sequence: TGTGCCAGCAGTTTGTGGCTAGAAAATGAGCAGTTCTTC.

The V and J genes are TRBV2 and TRBJ2-3; maybe TRBD2 (6 bases). CDR1 SNHLY and CDR2 FYNNEI come from the germline V gene. V was pared by 2 bases and J by 1 base, with 10 bases between. This CDR3 contains 15 residues. CDR3 DNA sequence: TGTGCCAGCAGTGAAAGGGACTCTGGCACAGATACGCAGTATTTT. This sequence encodes CASSERDSGTDTQYF.

The J gene is TRBJ2-3, the V gene TRBV6-5; possible D gene TRBD2, 7 bases. CDR1 MNHEY and CDR2 SVGAGI come from the germline V gene. There are 13 residues in the CDR3. Trimming removed 6 bases at V and 5 bases at J, with 12 bases between. The CDR3 loop is CASRRGGGDTQYF. The DNA for the CDR3 is TGTGCCAGCAGGAGAGGGGGGGGAGATACGCAGTATTTT.

This chain links TRBV5-6 with TRBJ2-3, with D hard to call. Germline V CDR1 and CDR2: SGHDT, YYEEEE. This CDR3 contains 11 residues. With 3 bases removed from V and 4 bases from J, the gap between germline ends came to 3 bases. The CDR3 DNA reads as TGTGCCAGCAGCTCATCAGATACGCAGTATTTT. This sequence encodes CASSSSDTQYF.

This rearrangement joins TRBV28 to TRBJ1-5; TRBD1 is a possible D gene (5 bases). The ends were cut back, 3 bases at V and 1 base at J, with 13 bases in the middle. CDR3 size: 16 residues. Per the germline V gene, CDR1 is MDHEN and CDR2 is SYDVKM. CDR3 bases: TGTGCCAGCAGTTTGTACGGACAAGAAAGCAATCAGCCCCAGCATTTT. This sequence encodes CASSLYGQESNQPQHF.

The rearrangement links TRBV27 to TRBJ2-7; D possibly corresponds to TRBD1 (6 bases). The CDR3 totals 16 residues. V lost 5 bases and J lost 1, with 18 bases in between. From germline, CDR1 is MNHEY and CDR2 SMNVEV (reference sequence). DNA of the CDR3: TGTGCCAGCAGTCCACGGACAGCCCCGATTTCCTACGAGCAGTACTTC. Its translation is CASSPRTAPISYEQYF.